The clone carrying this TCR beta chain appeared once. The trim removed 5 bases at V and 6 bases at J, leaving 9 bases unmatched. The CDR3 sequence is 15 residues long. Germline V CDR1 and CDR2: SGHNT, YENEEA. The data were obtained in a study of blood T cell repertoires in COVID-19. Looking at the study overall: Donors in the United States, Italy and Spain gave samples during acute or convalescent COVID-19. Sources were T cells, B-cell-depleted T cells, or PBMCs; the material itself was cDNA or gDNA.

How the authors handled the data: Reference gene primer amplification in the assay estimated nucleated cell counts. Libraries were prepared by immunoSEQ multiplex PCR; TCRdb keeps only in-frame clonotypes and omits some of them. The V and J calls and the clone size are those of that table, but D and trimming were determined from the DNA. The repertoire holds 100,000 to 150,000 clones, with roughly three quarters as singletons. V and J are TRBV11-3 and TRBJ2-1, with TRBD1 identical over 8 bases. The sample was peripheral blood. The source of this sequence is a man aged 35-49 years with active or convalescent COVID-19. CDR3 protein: CASSASGQGGNEQFF. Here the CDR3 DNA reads TGTGCCAGCAGCGCCTCAGGACAGGGAGGCAATGAGCAGTTCTTC.